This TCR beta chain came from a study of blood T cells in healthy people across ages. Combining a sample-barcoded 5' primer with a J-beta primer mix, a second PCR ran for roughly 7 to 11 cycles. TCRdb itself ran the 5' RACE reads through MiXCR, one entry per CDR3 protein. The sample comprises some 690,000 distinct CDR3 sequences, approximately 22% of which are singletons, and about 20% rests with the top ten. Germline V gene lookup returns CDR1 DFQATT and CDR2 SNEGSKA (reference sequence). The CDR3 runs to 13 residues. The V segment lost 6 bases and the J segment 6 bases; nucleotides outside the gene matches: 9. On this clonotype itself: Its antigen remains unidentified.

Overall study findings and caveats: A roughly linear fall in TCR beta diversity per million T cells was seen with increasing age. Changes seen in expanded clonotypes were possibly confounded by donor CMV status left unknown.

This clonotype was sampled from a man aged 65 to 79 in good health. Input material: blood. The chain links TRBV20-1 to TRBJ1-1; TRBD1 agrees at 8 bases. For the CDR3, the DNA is TGCAGTGCGATGATCGACAGGGGCCCTGAAGCTTTCTTT. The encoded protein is CSAMIDRGPEAFF.